One and the same sample provided the 30 T cell receptor beta chains below, sequenced in a study of cytomegalovirus exposure and HLA in healthy donors. This PCR relied on a set of 60 Vbeta primers and 13 Jbeta primers. The data were produced by immunoSEQ multiplex PCR, yet TCRdb's version contains in-frame clones alone and is incomplete. The table records about 140,000 clones, nearly 80% of them present only once. Source material: PBMCs. The receptors were sampled from a male donor in good health and CMV-seronegative.

This chain joins TRBV7-9 and TRBJ1-2; TRBD1 matches 9 bases. Per germline, CDR1 SEHNR and CDR2 FQNEAQ (reference sequence). V trimming: 10 bases; J trimming: 4 bases; junction bases outside the gene matches: 7. The CDR3 is 13 amino acids. The DNA of the CDR3 is TGTGCCACAAGACAGGGGGACCTCTATGGCTACACCTTC. This encodes CATRQGDLYGYTF.

This chain connects TRBV5-4 to TRBJ1-2; 7 bases map to TRBD1. The length of the CDR3 is 14 residues. V lost 3 bases and J lost 0; bases outside the gene matches: 2. Germline V gene lookup returns CDR1 SGHNT and CDR2 YYREEE (reference sequence). The CDR3 reads CASSWGQTNYGYTF. CDR3 nucleotides: TGTGCCAGCAGCTGGGGACAGACTAACTATGGCTACACCTTC.

J is TRBJ2-1 and V is TRBV4-3; no definite D call. V was clipped by 1 base and J by 2 bases, with 9 bases between them. Germline values: CDR1 LGHNA, CDR2 YSLEER. The CDR3 contains 15 residues. In nucleotides, the CDR3 is TGCGCCAGCAGCCAAGCCTATAACGCCTACAATGAGCAGTTCTTC. The encoded protein is CASSQAYNAYNEQFF.

The V call is TRBV19, the J call TRBJ1-1; D possibly corresponds to TRBD1 (5 bases). The CDR3 runs 14 residues. The V end lost 3 bases, the J end lost 6 bases, and 14 bases lay between the germline ends. Per the germline V gene, CDR1 is LNHDA and CDR2 is SQIVND (reference sequence). The CDR3 spells CASSINEGRAEAFF. DNA for the CDR3: TGTGCCAGTAGTATTAATGAGGGGAGGGCTGAAGCTTTCTTT.

The V gene is TRBV14, the J gene TRBJ1-2; D ambiguous. V was pared by 1 base and J by 13 bases, with 10 bases between. The germline CDR1 and CDR2 sequences are SGHDN and FVKESK. The CDR3 is 11 amino acids. The CDR3 sequence: CASSQGFWPTF. The CDR3 DNA reads TGTGCCAGCAGCCAAGGTTTCTGGCCCACCTTC.

The rearrangement joins TRBV5-1 to TRBJ1-1; weak D call: TRBD1 (6 bases). The germline V and J ends were trimmed by 0 bases and 0 bases, with 18 bases remaining between them. Germline CDR1 SGHRS, CDR2 YFSETQ. CDR3 length equals 18 residues. The CDR3 reads CASSLGGSGRGMNTEAFF. The CDR3 bases are TGCGCCAGCAGCTTGGGAGGCTCAGGCAGGGGTATGAACACTGAAGCTTTCTTT.

The chain is built from TRBV4-2 and TRBJ2-1; D remains unclear. V lost 1 base to trimming and J lost 5 bases, with 3 bases between them. Germline V gives CDR1 LGHNA, CDR2 YNFKEQ. The CDR3 covers 12 residues. This CDR3 is CASSQVNNEQFF. CDR3 DNA sequence: TGTGCCAGCAGCCAAGTTAACAATGAGCAGTTCTTC.

This sequence joins TRBV6-6 and TRBJ1-1; 7 bases are shared with TRBD1. V shed 6 bases, J shed 4 bases, and the junction held 2 bases outside the gene matches. The CDR3 covers 12 residues. Germline V CDR1 and CDR2: MNHNY, SVGAGI (reference sequence). The CDR3 DNA is TGTGCCAGCAGCGCAGGGGGCACTGAAGCTTTCTTT. This codes for CASSAGGTEAFF.

This clone was seen only a few times. The chain recombines TRBV4-1 with TRBJ1-2; 7 bases align to TRBD1. J lost 6 bases, V lost 0 bases, and 10 bases had no gene match. CDR1 and CDR2 from the germline V gene are MGHRA and YSYEKL. The CDR3 is 16 amino acids. CDR3 loop: CASSQEALEGAHGYTF. For the CDR3, the DNA is TGCGCCAGCAGCCAAGAGGCTTTAGAGGGGGCGCATGGCTACACCTTC.

The rearrangement joins TRBV6-5 to TRBJ2-3; 7 bases agree with TRBD1. The CDR3 sequence is 14 residues long. J lost 6 bases, V lost 6 bases, and 9 bases had no gene match. Germline V gene lookup returns CDR1 MNHEY and CDR2 SVGAGI. In DNA, the CDR3 is TGTGCCAGCAGGGAACAGGGGCTCGCCGATACGCAGTATTTT. Its protein product is CASREQGLADTQYF.

Of note for this clone: The CDR3 does not end in the conserved phenylalanine or tryptophan, so this is likely a read error. The chain carries TRBV5-1 and TRBJ1-1, with D tentatively TRBD1 (5 bases). Looked up from germline, CDR1 is SGHRS and CDR2 is YFSETQ. V was clipped by 0 bases and J by 4 bases, with 16 bases between them. The CDR3 runs to 16 residues. The CDR3 reads CASSLGAGRKSTEAFL. The CDR3 region has the DNA TGCGCCAGCAGCTTGGGGGCGGGACGTAAGTCCACTGAAGCTTTCCTT.

V gene TRBV5-4 combines with J gene TRBJ2-5; D gene unclear. Germline loops: CDR1 SGHNT, CDR2 YYREEE (reference sequence). V lost 2 bases, J lost 1 base, and 6 bases lay in between. This CDR3 is built from 13 residues. The CDR3 loop reads CASSLEPQETQYF. The CDR3 DNA reads as TGTGCCAGCAGCTTAGAGCCCCAAGAGACCCAGTACTTC.

A few counts support this clone. V usage is TRBV2 and J usage is TRBJ1-2, with TRBD1 as a possible D gene (5 bases). V lost 8 bases to trimming and J lost 8 bases, with 18 bases between them. Germline V CDR1 and CDR2: SNHLY, FYNNEI. The CDR3 spans 13 residues. The CDR3 DNA is TGTGCCAGCTCTCGACAGCCGGCTGGCGGCTACACCTTC. As protein: CASSRQPAGGYTF.

V and J are TRBV27 and TRBJ1-4; perhaps TRBD1 as D (6 bases). Germline values: CDR1 MNHEY, CDR2 SMNVEV (reference sequence). The CDR3 consists of 16 residues. Trimming took off 2 bases at V and 0 bases at J, with 10 bases between the two ends. CDR3 DNA: TGTGCCAGCAGTTTAGCCAGGGGAGCAACTAATGAAAAACTGTTTTTT. This translates into CASSLARGATNEKLFF.

This clone was picked up one time. This rearrangement joins TRBV5-1 to TRBJ1-1; TRBD1 is a possible D gene (5 bases). V was cut by 0 bases and J by 6 bases, with 18 bases left in between. Per germline, CDR1 SGHRS and CDR2 YFSETQ. The CDR3 is 16 residues long. CDR3 region: CASSLANPRGISEAFF. CDR3 DNA sequence: TGCGCCAGCAGCTTGGCCAATCCACGGGGGATCTCTGAAGCTTTCTTT.

This chain joins TRBV6-1 and TRBJ1-2; D is ambiguous. The CDR3 is 14 amino acids. V was clipped by 4 bases and J by 2 bases, with 11 bases between them. Germline assignment: CDR1 MNHNS and CDR2 SASEGT. The chain's CDR3 is CASSVGNLNYGYTF. The CDR3 nucleotides read TGTGCCAGCAGTGTGGGCAACTTAAACTATGGCTACACCTTC.

The gene calls are TRBV11-2 and TRBJ2-3; weak D call: TRBD2 (6 bases). Germline CDR1 and CDR2: SGHAT and FQNNGV. The CDR3 sequence is 11 residues long. With 1 base removed from V and 10 bases from J, the gap between germline ends came to 6 bases. CDR3 sequence reads: CASSLGGAQYF. The DNA for the CDR3 is TGTGCCAGCAGCTTAGGGGGGGCGCAGTATTTT.

This clone was found a few times. The chain links TRBV2 to TRBJ1-6; tentative D call: TRBD1 (6 bases). V lost 2 bases to trimming and J lost 9 bases, with 11 bases between them. Germline V gene lookup returns CDR1 SNHLY and CDR2 FYNNEI. CDR3 length: 14 amino acids. The CDR3 nucleotides read TGTGCCAGCAGTGAATGGACAGCGAGTTCACCCCTCCACTTT. Translated: CASSEWTASSPLHF.

The chain recombines TRBV7-9 with TRBJ1-4; D gene ambiguous. The CDR3 totals 14 residues. CDR1 and CDR2 (germline): SEHNR, FQNEAQ (reference sequence). The V end was cut by 5 bases, the J end by 11 bases, with 18 bases between. The CDR3 reads CASSNGMSAWKLFF. In nucleotides, the CDR3 is TGTGCCAGCAGCAATGGTATGTCAGCGTGGAAACTGTTTTTT.

The rearrangement links TRBV5-1 to TRBJ2-2; 8 bases align to TRBD1. The junction had 9 bases not matched to a gene; V was cut back by 8 bases and J by 3 bases. The CDR3 is made up of 15 amino acids. Germline values: CDR1 SGHRS, CDR2 YFSETQ. CDR3 DNA sequence: TGCGCCAGTAGACGGGACAGGAGCTACACCGGGGAGCTGTTTTTT. Translating it yields CASRRDRSYTGELFF.

The rearrangement links TRBV30 to TRBJ1-1; D gene uncertain. The V gene's germline CDR1 is GTSNPN and CDR2 SVGIG (reference sequence). The CDR3 length is 14 residues. Trimming removed 1 base from V and 0 bases from J, with 9 bases in between. CDR3 nucleotide sequence: TGTGCCTGGAGTGGCATAGTCATGAACACTGAAGCTTTCTTT. As protein: CAWSGIVMNTEAFF. Using reference TRBV30 and TRBJ1-1 for the parts outside the CDR3, the full variable domain is SQTIHQWPATLVQPVGSPLSLECTVEGTSNPNLYWYRQAAGRGLQLLFYSVGIGQISSEVPQNLSASRPQDRQFILSSKKLLLSDSGFYLCAWSGIVMNTEAFFGQGTRLTVV.

The chain has TRBV4-2 and TRBJ1-2; 11 bases agree with TRBD1. The V gene end was trimmed by 0 bases and the J gene end by 10 bases; junction bases not matched to a gene: 4. CDR1 and CDR2 from the germline V gene are LGHNA and YNFKEQ. The CDR3 loop spans 14 amino acids. CDR3 loop: CASSQDRDRGVYTF. The CDR3 coding sequence is TGTGCCAGCAGCCAAGACCGGGACAGGGGGGTCTACACCTTC.

The sample holds a few counts of this clone. The rearrangement uses TRBV19 and TRBJ1-6; D is possibly TRBD1 (5 bases). Germline values: CDR1 LNHDA, CDR2 SQIVND (reference sequence). This CDR3 spans 15 amino acids. V was trimmed by 7 bases and J by 0 bases, leaving 10 bases between them. The CDR3 is CASTWGVSYNSPLHF. As DNA, the CDR3 is TGTGCCAGTACTTGGGGGGTCTCCTATAATTCACCCCTCCACTTT. The full variable domain, its missing parts supplied by reference TRBV19 and TRBJ1-6, is DGGITQSPKYLFRKEGQNVTLSCEQNLNHDAMYWYRQDPGQGLRLIYYSQIVNDFQKGDIAEGYSVSREKKESFPLTVTSAQKNPTAFYLCASTWGVSYNSPLHFGNGTRLTVT.

The chain carries TRBV6-5 and TRBJ1-6; the match to TRBD1 covers 8 bases. Germline V gives CDR1 MNHEY, CDR2 SVGAGI. The ends lost 4 bases at V and 6 bases at J; junction bases unmatched: 5. The CDR3 totals 15 residues. The CDR3 DNA follows: TGTGCCAGCAGTTCTCCGGGACAGGCTAATTCACCCCTCCACTTT. Translated: CASSSPGQANSPLHF.

The chain uses TRBV30 and TRBJ2-7; D is perhaps TRBD2 (5 bases). The CDR3 covers 13 residues. Trimming stripped 6 bases from V and 5 bases from J, with 17 bases between. Germline V gene sequence: CDR1 GTSNPN, CDR2 SVGIG (reference sequence). This CDR3 is CACLSLAQDEQYF. The CDR3 DNA sequence: TGTGCCTGCCTTTCGCTAGCCCAGGACGAGCAGTACTTC.

This clone has only one observation. The chain recombines TRBV19 with TRBJ1-1; tentative D call: TRBD1 (5 bases). The CDR3 spans 14 residues. V was cut by 7 bases and J by 3 bases, with 15 bases left in between. Germline values: CDR1 LNHDA, CDR2 SQIVND (reference sequence). DNA for the CDR3: TGTGCCAGTACAGGAGGGGAGAGGGACACTGAAGCTTTCTTT. Translating it yields CASTGGERDTEAFF.

Concerning this clone itself: At the DNA level, this CDR3 is encoded by other sequences in the same sample as well. The V gene is TRBV4-3, the J gene TRBJ1-1, with D uncertain. The V end was cut by 0 bases, the J end by 0 bases, with 8 bases between. From germline, CDR1 is LGHNA and CDR2 YSLEER. There are 15 residues in the CDR3. The DNA of the CDR3 is TGCGCCAGCAGCCAAGATCCGGGGTTGAACACTGAAGCTTTCTTT. This gives the protein CASSQDPGLNTEAFF.

In the case of this clone: Other DNA sequences in the sample encode the same CDR3. Written as DNA, the CDR3 is TGTGCCAGCAGCTCAGACAGAAATCAGCCCCAGCATTTT. Protein sequence: CASSSDRNQPQHF. The chain carries TRBV5-4 and TRBJ1-5; D may be TRBD1 (5 bases). The germline gives CDR1 SGHNT, CDR2 YYREEE (reference sequence). The CDR3 loop spans 13 amino acids. V lost 3 bases to trimming and J lost 4 bases, with 8 bases between them.

The gene calls are TRBV7-2 and TRBJ2-7; possibly TRBD1 for D (6 bases). The V end was cut by 6 bases, the J end by 3 bases, with 12 bases between. Germline V lookup: CDR1 SGHTA, CDR2 FQGNSA. The CDR3 is 13 amino acids. CDR3 bases: TGTGCCAGCAGGAACGCAGGGGTCTACGAGCAGTACTTC. This encodes CASRNAGVYEQYF.

This clone showed up just a few times. The chain's CDR3 is CASSLARYEQYF. DNA of the CDR3: TGTGCCAGCAGCTTAGCCCGCTACGAGCAGTACTTC. V usage is TRBV11-1 and J usage is TRBJ2-7; D is unresolved. Between the trimmed V and J ends, which lost 0 bases and 3 bases, there was a span of 3 bases. Germline CDR1 is SGHAT and CDR2 is FQDESV (reference sequence). The CDR3 is made up of 12 amino acids.